The subject of this entry is one T cell receptor (beta chain). This record belongs to a study of blood T cell repertoires in COVID-19. TCRdb's copy holds only in-frame clones and misses some; the assay was immunoSEQ multiplex PCR. The sample carries some 100,000 clones, around 90% recorded once. The trim removed 0 bases at V and 7 bases at J, leaving 5 bases unmatched. Germline assignment: CDR1 LGHNA and CDR2 YNFKEQ. The CDR3 sequence is 14 residues long. Sample: peripheral blood. The receptor was isolated from a woman in her fifties or sixties with acute or convalescent COVID-19. The chain employs TRBV4-2 and TRBJ1-1; 7 nucleotides align to TRBD1. CDR3 protein: CASSQDTGALEAFF. CDR3 nucleotide sequence: TGTGCCAGCAGCCAAGACACAGGGGCCCTTGAAGCTTTCTTT.